Listed here are 4 T cell receptor beta chains from one sample, sequenced in a study of regulatory T cells in long-lasting Graves disease. TCRdb ran MiXCR on the reads and lists one entry per CDR3 protein. The sample lists about 1,000 distinct CDR3 sequences; approximately 80% were seen once. Preparation of the TCR library used RNA extracted from PBMCs. The specimen was peripheral blood mononuclear cells (PBMCs), collected with antithyroid drug treatment, in newly diagnosed or persistent Graves disease (not recorded which). The receptors shown here come from a woman aged 25 to 45 with Graves disease.

The chain joins TRBV7-8 to TRBJ2-7, with no clear D. The V end was cut by 5 bases, the J end by 2 bases, with 10 bases between. Germline CDR1 is SGHVS and CDR2 is FQNEAQ. The length of the CDR3 is 13 residues. In DNA form, the CDR3 reads TGTGCCAGCAGCCTGCCAGAGACCTACGAGCAGTACTTC. Protein sequence: CASSLPETYEQYF.

The chain joins TRBV5-1 to TRBJ2-7, with D perhaps matching TRBD1 (5 bases). The germline V gene has CDR1 SGHRS and CDR2 YFSETQ. Trimming removed 0 bases at V and 3 bases at J, with 13 bases between. The CDR3 is 15 residues long. Here the CDR3 reads CASSLEYARDYEQYF. The CDR3 nucleotides are TGCGCCAGCAGCTTGGAGTACGCCAGGGACTACGAGCAGTACTTC.

The V and J genes are TRBV11-2 and TRBJ2-2, with D unresolved. The germline gives CDR1 SGHAT, CDR2 FQNNGV. This CDR3 is built from 12 residues. V shed 5 bases and J shed 2 bases, with 3 bases lying between them. CDR3 sequence (DNA): TGTGCCAGCAGCGGCAACACCGGGGAGCTGTTTTTT. Its protein product is CASSGNTGELFF.

The chain uses TRBV9 and TRBJ2-1; D ambiguous. There are 14 residues in the CDR3. Per germline, CDR1 SGDLS and CDR2 YYNGEE. Trimming removed 4 bases at V and 5 bases at J, with 13 bases between. The chain's CDR3 is CASSPTAANNEQFF. DNA for the CDR3: TGTGCCAGCAGCCCCACCGCGGCAAACAATGAGCAGTTCTTC.